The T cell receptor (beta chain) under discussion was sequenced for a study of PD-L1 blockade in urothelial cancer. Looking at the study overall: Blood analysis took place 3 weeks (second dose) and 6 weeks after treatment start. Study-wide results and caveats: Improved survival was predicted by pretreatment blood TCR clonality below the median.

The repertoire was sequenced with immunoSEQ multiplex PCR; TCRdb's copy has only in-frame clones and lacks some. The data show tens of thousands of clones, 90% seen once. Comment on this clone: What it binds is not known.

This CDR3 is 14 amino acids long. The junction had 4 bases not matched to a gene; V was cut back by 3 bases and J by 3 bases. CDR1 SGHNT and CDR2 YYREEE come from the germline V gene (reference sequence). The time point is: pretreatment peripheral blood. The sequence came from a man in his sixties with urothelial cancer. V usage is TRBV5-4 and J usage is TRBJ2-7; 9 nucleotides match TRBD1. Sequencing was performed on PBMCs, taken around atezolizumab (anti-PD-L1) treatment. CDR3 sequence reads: CASSSTDRGYEQYF. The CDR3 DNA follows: TGTGCCAGCAGCTCGACGGACAGGGGCTACGAGCAGTACTTC. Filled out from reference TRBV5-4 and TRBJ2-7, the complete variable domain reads ETGVTQSPTHLIKTRGQQVTLRCSSQSGHNTVSWYQQALGQGPQFIFQYYREEENGRGNFPPRFSGLQFPNYSSELNVNALELDDSALYLCASSSTDRGYEQYFGPGTRLTVT.